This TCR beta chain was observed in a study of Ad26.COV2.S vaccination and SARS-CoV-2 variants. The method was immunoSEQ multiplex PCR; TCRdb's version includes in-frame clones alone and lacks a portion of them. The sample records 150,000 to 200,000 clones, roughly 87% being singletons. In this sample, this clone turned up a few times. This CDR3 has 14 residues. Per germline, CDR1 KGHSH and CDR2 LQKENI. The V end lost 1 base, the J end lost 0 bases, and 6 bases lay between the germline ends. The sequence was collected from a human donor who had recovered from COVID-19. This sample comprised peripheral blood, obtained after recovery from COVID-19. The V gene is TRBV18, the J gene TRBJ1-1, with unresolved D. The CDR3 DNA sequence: TGTGCCAGCTCACCACAGGGATTGAACACTGAAGCTTTCTTT. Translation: CASSPQGLNTEAFF.